The 17 T cell receptor beta chains below all came from one sample that was sequenced in a study of T cell responses to AZD1222 COVID-19 vaccine. Repertoires were generated with immunoSEQ multiplex PCR, while TCRdb's copy carries only in-frame clones and drops some. The data contain 130,000 to 150,000 clones, around nine tenths of them singletons. The specimen comprised peripheral blood, sampled on day 0 of AZD1222 vaccination. Receptor source: an adult in good health.

V and J are TRBV27 and TRBJ1-6; D is ambiguous. Per germline, CDR1 MNHEY and CDR2 SMNVEV (reference sequence). The CDR3 is 12 residues long. Trimming removed 4 bases from V and 9 bases from J, with 7 bases in between. CDR3 nucleotide sequence: TGTGCCAGCAGTTCCCCCCCTTCACCCCTCCACTTT. It specifies CASSSPPSPLHF.

This clone was detected only a few times. This chain joins TRBV2 and TRBJ1-2; 9 nucleotides agree with TRBD1. V shed 1 base and J 9 bases; nucleotides not matched to a gene: 9. CDR3 length: 15 amino acids. CDR1 and CDR2 (germline): SNHLY, FYNNEI. The CDR3 region is CASSEVRGQGRSYTF. CDR3 in DNA: TGTGCCAGCAGTGAAGTGAGGGGACAGGGTCGGAGCTACACCTTC.

This chain joins TRBV20-1 and TRBJ2-1; 7 nucleotides line up with TRBD2. Looked up from germline, CDR1 is DFQATT and CDR2 is SNEGSKA (reference sequence). Germline trimming cut 3 bases from V and 5 bases from J; bases unmatched to any gene: 13. The CDR3 totals 16 residues. CDR3 sequence: CSASALGAGYHNEQFF. DNA for the CDR3: TGCAGTGCTAGTGCCCTCGGAGCGGGGTACCACAATGAGCAGTTCTTC.

The gene calls are TRBV5-1 and TRBJ2-2; perhaps TRBD1 as D (5 bases). The CDR3 has 15 amino acids. V lost 2 bases and J lost 3, with 11 bases in between. Germline values: CDR1 SGHRS, CDR2 YFSETQ. CDR3: CASSLPQGDTGELFF. The CDR3 DNA is TGCGCCAGCAGCTTACCCCAGGGCGACACCGGGGAGCTGTTTTTT.

This clone was detected once. The chain is built from TRBV18 and TRBJ1-4; D is perhaps TRBD1 (6 bases). The CDR3 runs 16 residues. V lost 3 bases and J lost 1, with 12 bases in between. Germline CDR1 is KGHSH and CDR2 is LQKENI. CDR3 coding DNA: TGTGCCAGCTCACCGCGAGTAGGGGGAACTAATGAAAAACTGTTTTTT. Its translation is CASSPRVGGTNEKLFF. The full variable domain, in which reference TRBV18 and TRBJ1-4 provide the parts outside the CDR3, is NAGVMQNPRHLVRRRGQEARLRCSPMKGHSHVYWYRQLPEEGLKFMVYLQKENIIDESGMPKERFSAEFPKEGPSILRIQQVVRGDSAAYFCASSPRVGGTNEKLFFGSGTQLSVL.

The chain combines TRBV7-2 with TRBJ2-7, with 7 positions matching TRBD1. This CDR3 is built from 13 residues. Trimming removed 5 bases from V and 4 bases from J; junction bases left unmatched: 5. Germline CDR1 and CDR2: SGHTA and FQGNSA. The CDR3, as DNA: TGTGCCAGCAGCCTCACAGGGGTTTACGAGCAGTACTTC. Translating it yields CASSLTGVYEQYF.

The chain employs TRBV5-4 and TRBJ2-1; TRBD2 matches 9 bases. In germline, CDR1 is SGHNT, CDR2 YYREEE (reference sequence). This CDR3 has 16 residues. V dropped 5 bases and J dropped 10; count of bases not matched to a gene: 16. The CDR3 spells CASRGEGLATPGEQFF. CDR3 coding DNA: TGTGCCAGCAGGGGTGAGGGACTAGCTACCCCCGGAGAGCAGTTCTTC. The full variable domain, in which reference TRBV5-4 and TRBJ2-1 provide the parts outside the CDR3, is ETGVTQSPTHLIKTRGQQVTLRCSSQSGHNTVSWYQQALGQGPQFIFQYYREEENGRGNFPPRFSGLQFPNYSSELNVNALELDDSALYLCASRGEGLATPGEQFFGPGTRLTVL.

V and J are TRBV11-1 and TRBJ2-6; D is unresolved. The CDR3 runs 14 residues. Germline loops: CDR1 SGHAT, CDR2 FQDESV (reference sequence). Between the trimmed V and J ends, which lost 3 bases and 0 bases, there was a span of 3 bases. The CDR3 reads CASSLFSGANVLTF. DNA for the CDR3: TGTGCCAGCAGCTTGTTCTCTGGGGCCAACGTCCTGACTTTC.

The chain couples TRBV7-9 to TRBJ2-3, with TRBD2 matching over 10 bases. Per germline, CDR1 SEHNR and CDR2 FQNEAQ (reference sequence). There are 17 residues in the CDR3. The V segment lost 4 bases and the J segment 5 bases; nucleotides outside the gene matches: 12. The CDR3 sequence is CASSWGGASGREDTQYF. The CDR3 region has the DNA TGTGCCAGCAGCTGGGGAGGGGCTAGCGGGAGAGAAGATACGCAGTATTTT.

The chain links TRBV2 to TRBJ1-2; perhaps TRBD1 as D (6 bases). V lost 5 bases to trimming and J lost 6 bases, with 7 bases between them. In germline, CDR1 is SNHLY, CDR2 FYNNEI. This CDR3 comprises 11 residues. CDR3 region: CASSQGNGYTF. CDR3 bases: TGTGCCAGCAGTCAGGGGAATGGCTACACCTTC.

The rearrangement links TRBV6-5 to TRBJ1-6; the D gene is possibly TRBD1 (6 bases). V was cut by 5 bases and J by 6 bases, with 14 bases left in between. Germline V gene sequence: CDR1 MNHEY, CDR2 SVGAGI. The CDR3 has 15 amino acids. CDR3 sequence: CASSIIQGFNSPLHF. CDR3 nucleotides: TGTGCCAGCAGTATAATACAGGGATTTAATTCACCCCTCCACTTT.

V usage is TRBV28 and J usage is TRBJ1-2, with 8 bases aligning to TRBD1. The CDR3 is made up of 18 amino acids. Losses at the gene ends were 7 bases for V and 4 bases for J; bases not matched to a gene: 20. CDR1 is MDHEN, CDR2 SYDVKM, per germline. The CDR3 region is CASTPPGTGGLGFYGYTF. Here the CDR3 DNA reads TGTGCCAGCACTCCCCCAGGGACAGGCGGCTTGGGCTTCTATGGCTACACCTTC.

This rearrangement joins TRBV7-8 to TRBJ2-7; 12 positions agree with TRBD2. V dropped 5 bases and J dropped 3; count of bases not matched to a gene: 5. This CDR3 spans 15 amino acids. CDR1 is SGHVS, CDR2 FQNEAQ, per germline. CDR3 in DNA: TGTGCCAGCAGCGCTAGCGGGAGGGCTCTCTACGAGCAGTACTTC. Protein product: CASSASGRALYEQYF.

The rearrangement joins TRBV29-1 to TRBJ2-7; TRBD2 matches 9 bases. This CDR3 comprises 13 residues. The germline gives CDR1 SQVTM, CDR2 ANQGSEA. J was trimmed by 4 bases and V by 3 bases; bases with no gene match: 4. The CDR3 sequence is CSVEGAGGYEQYF. CDR3 nucleotides: TGCAGCGTTGAGGGAGCGGGGGGTTACGAGCAGTACTTC.

The chain uses TRBV19 and TRBJ1-5, with D perhaps matching TRBD1 (5 bases). Germline CDR1 reads LNHDA; CDR2 reads SQIVND (reference sequence). The CDR3 is 15 residues long. With 7 bases removed from V and 4 bases from J, the gap between germline ends came to 17 bases. CDR3 DNA: TGTGCCAGTAACATGGGAGGGACGGTGAATCAGCCCCAGCATTTT. Protein product: CASNMGGTVNQPQHF.

The chain combines TRBV6-5 with TRBJ1-6; D remains unclear. V gave up 6 bases and J gave up 5 bases, with 5 bases separating them. This CDR3 is built from 12 residues. Germline-derived CDR1 and CDR2 are MNHEY and SVGAGI. The CDR3 spells CASRDNNSPLHF. CDR3 DNA: TGTGCCAGCAGGGATAATAATTCACCCCTCCACTTT.

The CDR3 DNA is TGTGCCACCCAATTTCCCGCGGGCACTTTGAACACTGAAGCTTTCTTT. Its translation is CATQFPAGTLNTEAFF. V usage is TRBV27 and J usage is TRBJ1-1; no firm D call. V was clipped by 10 bases and J by 0 bases, with 21 bases between them. The CDR3 spans 16 residues. Germline CDR1 is MNHEY and CDR2 is SMNVEV (reference sequence).